What follows are 22 T cell receptor beta chains derived from one specimen sequenced in a study of T cell responses to AZD1222 COVID-19 vaccine (dated by TCRdb to the early 2020s). The library was built by means of the immunoSEQ multiplex PCR assay. Entries here come from immuneACCESS through TCRdb and include only in-frame sequences with V and J called. Some clones fail to appear in such tables; in the studies checked, an unresolved V gene covers under half of the shortfall, and the cause of the remainder is unknown. Here the sample has under 130,000 clones; more than 75% occur a single time. The ten largest clones represent approximately 5% of the sample. The sample's time point label, in plain terms: baseline before first vaccination. The sequenced sample was peripheral blood, obtained on day 0 of AZD1222 vaccination. The source of these receptors is an adult in good health.

This chain connects TRBV2 to TRBJ1-2; possible D gene TRBD1, 5 bases. Germline V gene data show CDR1 as SNHLY and CDR2 as FYNNEI. V was clipped by 10 bases and J by 6 bases, with 18 bases between them. The CDR3 length is 13 residues. The CDR3 reads CATRPVLGDGYTF. The CDR3 nucleotides are TGTGCCACGAGACCCGTTTTGGGGGATGGCTACACCTTC.

The chain carries TRBV5-1 and TRBJ2-1; 9 bases are a match to TRBD2. CDR1 and CDR2 from the germline V gene are SGHRS and YFSETQ. V lost 4 bases, J lost 6 bases, and 5 bases stayed unmatched. The CDR3 spans 14 residues. This CDR3 is CASSAGLAINEQFF. CDR3 DNA sequence: TGCGCCAGCAGCGCGGGACTAGCTATCAATGAGCAGTTCTTC.

This chain links TRBV21-1 with TRBJ1-2. TRBV21-1 is assigned pseudogene status. The CDR3 length is 15 residues. The CDR3 DNA reads as TGTGCCAGCAGCAAAGAGGGGGGCGGAGGCTATGGCTACACCTTC. As protein: CASSKEGGGGYGYTF.

This clone was seen a few times. This chain connects TRBV19 to TRBJ1-2, with unresolved D. Germline-derived CDR1 and CDR2 are LNHDA and SQIVND (reference sequence). The length of the CDR3 is 13 residues. Trimming removed 5 bases at V and 0 bases at J, with 7 bases between. Here the CDR3 DNA reads TGTGCCAGTAGTGGTTTAGCTAACTATGGCTACACCTTC. This gives the protein CASSGLANYGYTF.

A single count supports this clone. V gene TRBV12-3 or TRBV12-4 combines with J gene TRBJ2-1; D remains ambiguous. Trimming took 0 bases from V and 9 from J, leaving 3 bases between them. This CDR3 has 11 amino acids. The CDR3 DNA is TGTGCCAGCAGTTTAGCGCGTGAGCAGTTCTTC. Translating gives CASSLAREQFF.

The J gene is TRBJ1-1, the V gene TRBV7-9, with D hard to call. V lost 3 bases to trimming and J lost 4 bases, with 9 bases between them. There are 13 residues in the CDR3. The germline V gene has CDR1 SEHNR and CDR2 FQNEAQ (reference sequence). CDR3 nucleotides: TGTGCCAGCAGCTTTATGCCGGGCACTGAAGCTTTCTTT. The encoded protein is CASSFMPGTEAFF.

The chain recombines TRBV5-5 with TRBJ2-7; D remains unclear. V was shortened by 3 bases and J by 0 bases, with 7 bases between the two germline ends. The CDR3 spans 13 residues. The germline V gene has CDR1 SGHKS and CDR2 YYEKEE (reference sequence). The CDR3 spells CASSYEFSYEQYF. CDR3 DNA: TGTGCCAGCAGCTACGAGTTCTCCTACGAGCAGTACTTC. The full variable domain, in which reference TRBV5-5 and TRBJ2-7 provide the parts outside the CDR3, is DAGVTQSPTHLIKTRGQQVTLRCSPISGHKSVSWYQQVLGQGPQFIFQYYEKEERGRGNFPDRFSARQFPNYSSELNVNALLLGDSALYLCASSYEFSYEQYFGPGTRLTVT.

V usage is TRBV7-8 and J usage is TRBJ2-3, with 8 nucleotides matching TRBD1. The CDR3 consists of 17 residues. J lost 2 bases, V lost 4 bases, and 11 bases had no gene match. The germline V gene has CDR1 SGHVS and CDR2 FQNEAQ. This CDR3 reads CASSSTRTGYPTDTQYF. DNA for the CDR3: TGTGCCAGCAGCTCGACGAGGACAGGGTACCCCACAGATACGCAGTATTTT.

The chain combines TRBV6-2 or TRBV6-3 with TRBJ2-1; D is undetermined. Germline V gene lookup returns CDR1 MNHEY and CDR2 SVGEGT. Trimming removed 2 bases at V and 0 bases at J, with 14 bases between. The CDR3 is 17 residues long. The CDR3 is CASSYRRGRSSYNEQFF. DNA for the CDR3: TGTGCCAGCAGTTACCGCCGAGGCAGGAGCTCCTACAATGAGCAGTTCTTC.

This chain uses TRBV6-2 or TRBV6-3 with TRBJ2-7, with unresolved D. The length of the CDR3 is 15 residues. Germline CDR1 MNHEY, CDR2 SVGEGT. V shed 6 bases and J shed 5 bases, with 20 bases lying between them. In DNA, the CDR3 is TGTGCCAGCAGGTACGGCGCGCTAGTAGGCAACGAGCAGTACTTC. Its translation: CASRYGALVGNEQYF.

The CDR3 spells CASSAGGARAEAFF. The CDR3 DNA is TGTGCCAGCTCCGCGGGGGGGGCGAGGGCTGAAGCTTTCTTT. The chain employs TRBV27 and TRBJ1-1; a possible D gene is TRBD1 (6 bases). V lost 8 bases and J 6 bases, leaving 19 bases between the germline ends. Germline lookup yields CDR1 MNHEY and CDR2 SMNVEV (reference sequence). This CDR3 is 14 amino acids long.

The rearrangement uses TRBV2 and TRBJ1-5; D may be TRBD1 (5 bases). The germline V gene encodes CDR1 SNHLY and CDR2 FYNNEI. V was pared by 6 bases and J by 4 bases, with 16 bases between. The length of the CDR3 is 15 residues. The CDR3 here is CASRGVRGLNQPQHF. CDR3 in DNA: TGTGCCAGCAGGGGGGTTCGAGGACTTAATCAGCCCCAGCATTTT.

The chain couples TRBV5-1 to TRBJ1-1; weak D call: TRBD1 (5 bases). The CDR3 extends over 18 amino acids. CDR1 and CDR2 from the germline V gene are SGHRS and YFSETQ. Trimming stripped 0 bases from V and 1 base from J, with 19 bases between. DNA for the CDR3: TGCGCCAGCAGCTTGGGTCTCGGGGCGGGGTCCACGAACACTGAAGCTTTCTTT. Encoded protein: CASSLGLGAGSTNTEAFF.

V is TRBV24-1 and J is TRBJ1-2, with TRBD1 as a possible D gene (5 bases). V lost 6 bases, J lost 8 bases, and 18 bases lay in between. This CDR3 is built from 14 residues. Per the germline V gene, CDR1 is KGHDR and CDR2 is SFDVKD. CDR3 loop: CATSPGTHTFGYTF. DNA of the CDR3: TGTGCCACCAGTCCCGGGACTCACACATTCGGCTACACCTTC.

The chain carries TRBV19 and TRBJ2-1, with D tentatively TRBD1 or TRBD2 (5 bases each). There are 15 residues in the CDR3. In germline, CDR1 is LNHDA, CDR2 SQIVND (reference sequence). V shed 8 bases and J shed 0 bases, with 14 bases lying between them. The CDR3 nucleotides are TGTGCCAGTCGGCTAGGGACCGACTCCTACAATGAGCAGTTCTTC. Encoded protein: CASRLGTDSYNEQFF.

The chain joins TRBV9 to TRBJ2-7; TRBD2 agrees at 7 bases. This CDR3 region has 14 residues. V dropped 2 bases and J dropped 5; count of bases not matched to a gene: 7. Looked up from germline, CDR1 is SGDLS and CDR2 is YYNGEE. The CDR3 coding sequence is TGTGCCAGCAGCGTGGGAGGGGCAGGCAACGAGCAGTACTTC. This codes for CASSVGGAGNEQYF.

This chain links TRBV18 with TRBJ2-5; tentative D call: TRBD2 (5 bases). CDR1 is KGHSH and CDR2 is LQKENI in the germline V gene. This CDR3 is 15 amino acids long. The V and J ends lost 1 base and 2 bases respectively, with 11 bases between them. The CDR3: CASSPQQLAQETQYF. The CDR3 DNA sequence: TGTGCCAGCTCACCACAGCAGCTAGCTCAAGAGACCCAGTACTTC.

The rearrangement links TRBV5-1 to TRBJ1-6, with 8 nucleotides matching TRBD1. This CDR3 has 14 amino acids. V shed 4 bases and J 12 bases; nucleotides not matched to a gene: 9. The germline V gene encodes CDR1 SGHRS and CDR2 YFSETQ. CDR3 bases: TGCGCCAGCAGCCGGGGACAGGACTTACAACCCCTCCACTTT. Amino acid sequence: CASSRGQDLQPLHF.

The V and J genes are TRBV6-5 and TRBJ1-6, with D perhaps TRBD1 (5 bases). V lost 6 bases, J lost 7 bases, and 13 bases lay in between. CDR1 MNHEY and CDR2 SVGAGI come from the germline V gene. CDR3 size: 14 residues. This chain's CDR3 is CASRGAGLNSPLHF. The CDR3 DNA reads TGTGCCAGCAGAGGGGCAGGCCTCAATTCACCCCTCCACTTT.

The rearrangement uses TRBV7-9 and TRBJ2-3; D is unresolved. Germline V gene data show CDR1 as SEHNR and CDR2 as FQNEAQ (reference sequence). The ends were cut back, 1 base at V and 5 bases at J, with 16 bases in the middle. The CDR3 is 16 amino acids. The CDR3 region has the DNA TGTGCCAGCAGCTTAGGTAGCTCTCTAAACGAAGATACGCAGTATTTT. Residues: CASSLGSSLNEDTQYF. The whole variable domain, remainder taken from reference TRBV7-9 and TRBJ2-3, is DTGVSQNPRHKITKRGQNVTFRCDPISEHNRLYWYRQTLGQGPEFLTYFQNEAQLEKSRLLSDRFSAERPKGSFSTLEIQRTEQGDSAMYLCASSLGSSLNEDTQYFGPGTRLTVL.

This chain links TRBV5-1 with TRBJ2-3; perhaps TRBD1 as D (5 bases). This CDR3 is built from 15 residues. Germline lookup yields CDR1 SGHRS and CDR2 YFSETQ. Trimming shortened V by 7 bases and J by 3 bases, and 18 bases separated the two germline ends. In nucleotides, the CDR3 is TGCGCCAGCGGCCAGGGTGTTTTTAAGACAGATACGCAGTATTTT. Its protein is CASGQGVFKTDTQYF.

The chain combines TRBV7-9 with TRBJ2-2; no reliable D call. CDR1 SEHNR and CDR2 FQNEAQ come from the germline V gene (reference sequence). The CDR3 consists of 13 residues. V shed 2 bases and J shed 1 base, with 2 bases lying between them. CDR3: CASSLLNTGELFF. The CDR3 nucleotides are TGTGCCAGCAGCTTATTGAACACCGGGGAGCTGTTTTTT.